This T cell receptor (beta chain) was sequenced during a study of blood T cell repertoires in COVID-19. Study in general: Acute-phase and convalescent COVID-19 samples originated in the United States, Italy and Spain. Sources were T cells, B-cell-depleted T cells, or PBMCs; the material itself was cDNA or gDNA.

Original handling: Estimated nucleated cell counts came from reference gene primer amplification. The assay was immunoSEQ multiplex PCR, and TCRdb's table has in-frame clones only and misses some. D and trimming were read from the DNA, whereas the V and J calls and clone size are those reported in that table. The sample has some 220,000 clones, 88% seen once. This CDR3 comprises 11 residues. Germline assignment: CDR1 SNHLY and CDR2 FYNNEI. Recovered participants had two consecutive negative NP/OP PCR tests, healthcare professional clearance, or symptom resolution. Details on this clone: Sequence at one end of the junction differs from germline and may be a read error.

The sequence came from a woman in her thirties who had recovered from COVID-19. Sequenced input: PBMCs or T cells enriched from blood (not recorded which). The chain recombines TRBV2 with TRBJ1-2, with unresolved D. Written as DNA, the CDR3 is TGTGCCAGCAGAGAAGGGAGCGGCTACACCTTC. Translation: CASREGSGYTF.